The 18 T cell receptor beta chains reported below all come from one sample, sequenced in a study of control samples from healthy donors and cancer patients. The data were produced by immunoSEQ multiplex PCR, yet TCRdb's version contains in-frame clones alone and is incomplete. The sample yields 150,000 or so clones, 88% seen once. Sequencing was done on a sample of blood. The receptors shown here come from a man in his late teens or twenties in good health.

The gene calls are TRBV4-3 and TRBJ2-6; D may be TRBD1 (6 bases). V lost 0 bases and J 0 bases, leaving 6 bases between the germline ends. Germline loops: CDR1 LGHNA, CDR2 YSLEER. This CDR3 has 16 amino acids. The CDR3 sequence: CASSQDRGSGANVLTF. The CDR3 bases are TGCGCCAGCAGCCAAGACAGGGGCTCTGGGGCCAACGTCCTGACTTTC.

The gene calls are TRBV12-3 or TRBV12-4 and TRBJ2-3; no clear D. This CDR3 comprises 12 residues. V was trimmed by 2 bases and J by 4 bases, leaving 4 bases between them. The CDR3 spells CASSLTPDTQYF. The CDR3 coding sequence is TGTGCCAGCAGTTTAACCCCAGATACGCAGTATTTT.

The chain is built from TRBV5-1 and TRBJ1-4; D not certain. V lost 4 bases, J lost 2 bases, and 6 bases lay in between. Germline V gives CDR1 SGHRS, CDR2 YFSETQ. The CDR3 loop spans 13 amino acids. The CDR3 nucleotides are TGCGCCAGCAGCCGGGAGACTAATGAAAAACTGTTTTTT. Amino acids: CASSRETNEKLFF.

V usage is TRBV7-8 and J usage is TRBJ1-2, with D unclear. The germline V and J ends were trimmed by 5 bases and 2 bases, with 15 bases remaining between them. CDR3 size: 15 residues. Germline CDR1 and CDR2: SGHVS and FQNEAQ. CDR3 DNA sequence: TGTGCCAGCAGCCCGGCCGGGCAGGCGAACTATGGCTACACCTTC. It encodes CASSPAGQANYGYTF. Filled out from reference TRBV7-8 and TRBJ1-2, the complete variable domain reads GAGVSQSPRYKVAKRGQDVALRCDPISGHVSLFWYQQALGQGPEFLTYFQNEAQLDKSGLPSDRFFAERPEGSVSTLKIQRTQQEDSAVYLCASSPAGQANYGYTFGSGTRLTVV.

This chain uses TRBV29-1 with TRBJ2-1; 8 nucleotides line up with TRBD1. V gave up 7 bases and J gave up 8 bases; unmatched junction bases: 13. Per the germline V gene, CDR1 is SQVTM and CDR2 is ANQGSEA. The CDR3 is 14 amino acids. The CDR3 loop reads CSGLRDRNFDEQFF. The CDR3 DNA follows: TGCAGCGGCCTACGGGACAGGAATTTTGATGAGCAGTTCTTC.

In this sample, this clone turned up once. The chain links TRBV6-2 or TRBV6-3 to TRBJ1-4, with D possibly TRBD1 on 5 matching bases. Trimming left V 5 bases short and J 8 bases short, with 33 bases between. The CDR3 sequence is 20 residues long. Germline values: CDR1 MNHEY, CDR2 SVGEGT. The CDR3 DNA reads as TGTGCCAGCAGTCGTCCGACTACTGGGGGATACGCATTTGAAGGGGAAAAACTGTTTTTT. This translates into CASSRPTTGGYAFEGEKLFF.

The V call is TRBV7-6, the J call TRBJ2-1; D may correspond to TRBD1 or TRBD2 (7 bases each). V was shortened by 5 bases and J by 9 bases, with 14 bases between the two germline ends. The CDR3 has 13 residues. CDR1 and CDR2 from the germline V gene are SGHVS and FNYEAQ. The CDR3 loop is CASSLQGGGEQFF. Here the CDR3 DNA reads TGTGCCAGCAGCCTCCAGGGGGGGGGTGAGCAGTTCTTC.

The rearrangement joins TRBV19 to TRBJ1-1; D possibly corresponds to TRBD1 (5 bases). CDR1 is LNHDA and CDR2 is SQIVND in the germline V gene (reference sequence). This CDR3 has 13 amino acids. Trimming stripped 6 bases from V and 8 bases from J, with 16 bases between. The CDR3, as DNA: TGTGCCAGTAGCATCCCTGTTGAGGGGGAAGCTTTCTTT. It yields the protein CASSIPVEGEAFF. Complete variable domain (other parts from reference TRBV19 and TRBJ1-1): DGGITQSPKYLFRKEGQNVTLSCEQNLNHDAMYWYRQDPGQGLRLIYYSQIVNDFQKGDIAEGYSVSREKKESFPLTVTSAQKNPTAFYLCASSIPVEGEAFFGQGTRLTVV.

The chain has TRBV14 and TRBJ1-3; the match to TRBD1 covers 7 bases. Germline trimming cut 1 base from V and 2 bases from J; bases unmatched to any gene: 5. Per the germline V gene, CDR1 is SGHDN and CDR2 is FVKESK. The CDR3 covers 16 residues. The CDR3 DNA is TGTGCCAGCAGCCAAGGACAGGGAGTAACTGGAAACACCATATATTTT. Protein sequence: CASSQGQGVTGNTIYF.

The V and J genes are TRBV9 and TRBJ2-3; the match to TRBD2 covers 13 bases. Germline V gene data show CDR1 as SGDLS and CDR2 as YYNGEE. V lost 2 bases to trimming and J lost 6 bases; unmatched junction nucleotides: 9. This CDR3 spans 17 amino acids. CDR3 sequence reads: CASSVTGLAGPQDTQYF. CDR3 nucleotides: TGTGCCAGCAGCGTTACGGGACTAGCGGGGCCTCAGGATACGCAGTATTTT.

The CDR3 coding sequence is TGTGCCAGTAGTATGGCACAGGCGGCCTACGAGCAGTACTTC. Translating gives CASSMAQAAYEQYF. V and J are TRBV19 and TRBJ2-7, with D perhaps TRBD1 (5 bases). There are 14 residues in the CDR3. Trimming shortened V by 3 bases and J by 2 bases, and 11 bases separated the two germline ends. Germline lookup yields CDR1 LNHDA and CDR2 SQIVND (reference sequence). Full variable domain (remainder filled in from reference TRBV19 and TRBJ2-7): DGGITQSPKYLFRKEGQNVTLSCEQNLNHDAMYWYRQDPGQGLRLIYYSQIVNDFQKGDIAEGYSVSREKKESFPLTVTSAQKNPTAFYLCASSMAQAAYEQYFGPGTRLTVT.

This clone has only one observation. The V call is TRBV3-1 (or the pseudogene TRBV3-2), the J call TRBJ2-2; D unclear. In germline, CDR1 is LGHDT, CDR2 YNNKEL (reference sequence). V was trimmed by 1 base and J by 2 bases, leaving 5 bases between them. The CDR3 loop spans 14 amino acids. CDR3 in amino acids: CASSQGGNTGELFF. In DNA form, the CDR3 reads TGTGCCAGCAGCCAAGGCGGAAACACCGGGGAGCTGTTTTTT.

This sequence joins TRBV5-1 and TRBJ1-2, with TRBD1 identical over 7 bases. Unmatched junction bases numbered 3, after V lost 4 bases and J lost 3 bases. Germline V gene lookup returns CDR1 SGHRS and CDR2 YFSETQ. This CDR3 contains 13 residues. The chain's CDR3 is CASSPQGDYGYTF. In DNA form, the CDR3 reads TGCGCCAGCAGCCCCCAGGGGGACTATGGCTACACCTTC. The entire variable domain, with the rest obtained from reference TRBV5-1 and TRBJ1-2, is as follows: KAGVTQTPRYLIKTRGQQVTLSCSPISGHRSVSWYQQTPGQGLQFLFEYFSETQRNKGNFPGRFSGRQFSNSRSEMNVSTLELGDSALYLCASSPQGDYGYTFGSGTRLTVV.

As regards this clone: Other DNA sequences in this specimen translate into the identical CDR3. The CDR3 here is CASSLDRVNEKLFF. The CDR3 DNA follows: TGTGCCAGCAGCCTCGACAGAGTTAATGAAAAACTGTTTTTT. The V call is TRBV5-4, the J call TRBJ1-4, with D perhaps matching TRBD1 (5 bases). CDR3 length: 14 residues. Germline-derived CDR1 and CDR2 are SGHNT and YYREEE (reference sequence). V was shortened by 4 bases and J by 4 bases, with 11 bases between the two germline ends.

This sequence joins TRBV7-9 and TRBJ2-3; D ambiguous. Trimming pared 3 bases from V and 6 bases from J, leaving 4 bases between. CDR3 length equals 11 residues. Per the germline V gene, CDR1 is SEHNR and CDR2 is FQNEAQ (reference sequence). In DNA form, the CDR3 reads TGTGCCAGCAGCTTTAAGGATACGCAGTATTTT. This encodes CASSFKDTQYF.

CDR3: CASSAEEGNTIYF. CDR3 DNA sequence: TGTGCCAGCAGTGCGGAGGAAGGAAACACCATATATTTT. The chain combines TRBV2 with TRBJ1-3; D is unclear. Trimming shortened V by 4 bases and J by 4 bases, and 8 bases separated the two germline ends. The CDR3 spans 13 residues. Germline CDR1 reads SNHLY; CDR2 reads FYNNEI.

The V and J genes are TRBV4-3 and TRBJ1-1; tentative D call: TRBD1 (6 bases). This CDR3 region has 15 residues. Trimming shortened V by 3 bases and J by 5 bases, and 16 bases separated the two germline ends. Germline values: CDR1 LGHNA, CDR2 YSLEER. Here the CDR3 reads CASSQEQGGRTEAFF. The CDR3 region has the DNA TGCGCCAGCAGCCAGGAACAGGGTGGGAGGACTGAAGCTTTCTTT.

This clone was seen once. The rearrangement uses TRBV28 and TRBJ2-7, with TRBD1 matching over 7 bases. Germline CDR1 MDHEN, CDR2 SYDVKM. This CDR3 comprises 14 residues. The junction had 11 bases not matched to a gene; V was cut back by 7 bases and J by 5 bases. The CDR3 spells CASTSGTAENEQYF. Here the CDR3 DNA reads TGTGCCAGCACCTCCGGGACAGCGGAAAACGAGCAGTACTTC.